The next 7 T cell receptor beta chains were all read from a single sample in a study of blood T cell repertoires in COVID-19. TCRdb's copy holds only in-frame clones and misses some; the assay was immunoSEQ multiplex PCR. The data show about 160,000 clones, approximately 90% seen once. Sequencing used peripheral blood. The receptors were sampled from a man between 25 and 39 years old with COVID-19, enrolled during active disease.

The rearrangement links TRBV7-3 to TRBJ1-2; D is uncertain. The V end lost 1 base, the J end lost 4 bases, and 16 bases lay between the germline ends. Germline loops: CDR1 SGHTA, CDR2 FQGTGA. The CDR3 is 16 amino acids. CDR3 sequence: CASSLMQPGGLYGYTF. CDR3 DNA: TGTGCCAGCAGCTTAATGCAGCCAGGAGGGCTCTATGGCTACACCTTC.

CDR3 DNA sequence: TGCGCCAGCAGTGAGAGGGACAGGGGATTGCGCACTGAAGCTTTCTTT. Translating it yields CASSERDRGLRTEAFF. V gene TRBV10-1 combines with J gene TRBJ1-1; 10 bases line up with TRBD1. There are 16 residues in the CDR3. Germline V gene lookup returns CDR1 WNHNN and CDR2 SYGVQD (reference sequence). Trimming took 2 bases from V and 4 from J; bases not matched to a gene: 7.

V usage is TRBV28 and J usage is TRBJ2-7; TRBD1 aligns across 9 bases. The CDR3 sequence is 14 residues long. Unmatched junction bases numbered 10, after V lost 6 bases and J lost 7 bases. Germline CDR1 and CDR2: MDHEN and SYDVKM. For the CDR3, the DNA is TGTGCCAGCAGAATACCGGGACAGGGAGGAGAGCAGTACTTC. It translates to CASRIPGQGGEQYF.

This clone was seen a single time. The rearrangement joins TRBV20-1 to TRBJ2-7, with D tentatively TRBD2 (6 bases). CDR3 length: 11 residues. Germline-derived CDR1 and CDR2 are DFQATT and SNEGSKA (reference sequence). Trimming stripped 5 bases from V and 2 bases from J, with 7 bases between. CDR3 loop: CSARLAYEQYF. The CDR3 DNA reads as TGCAGTGCTCGACTAGCCTACGAGCAGTACTTC.

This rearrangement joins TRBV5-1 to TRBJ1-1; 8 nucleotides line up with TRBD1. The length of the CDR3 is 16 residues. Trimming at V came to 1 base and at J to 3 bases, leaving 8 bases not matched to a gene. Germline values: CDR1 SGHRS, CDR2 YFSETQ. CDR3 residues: CASSLLGQVGDTEAFF. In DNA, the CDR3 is TGCGCCAGCAGCTTGTTGGGACAGGTGGGGGACACTGAAGCTTTCTTT.

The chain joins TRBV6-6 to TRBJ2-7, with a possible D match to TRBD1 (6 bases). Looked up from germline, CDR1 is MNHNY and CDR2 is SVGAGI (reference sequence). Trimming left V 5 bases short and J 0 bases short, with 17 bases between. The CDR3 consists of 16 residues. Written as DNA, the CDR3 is TGTGCCAGCAGTCCGGTACAGGGCCGGGCCTCCTACGAGCAGTACTTC. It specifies CASSPVQGRASYEQYF.

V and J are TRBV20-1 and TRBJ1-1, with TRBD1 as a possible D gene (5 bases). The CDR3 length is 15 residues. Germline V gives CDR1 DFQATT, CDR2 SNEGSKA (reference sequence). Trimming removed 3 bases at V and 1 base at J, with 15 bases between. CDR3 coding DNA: TGCAGTGCTAGTAGGCCCGGCGGACAGAACACTGAAGCTTTCTTT. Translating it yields CSASRPGGQNTEAFF.